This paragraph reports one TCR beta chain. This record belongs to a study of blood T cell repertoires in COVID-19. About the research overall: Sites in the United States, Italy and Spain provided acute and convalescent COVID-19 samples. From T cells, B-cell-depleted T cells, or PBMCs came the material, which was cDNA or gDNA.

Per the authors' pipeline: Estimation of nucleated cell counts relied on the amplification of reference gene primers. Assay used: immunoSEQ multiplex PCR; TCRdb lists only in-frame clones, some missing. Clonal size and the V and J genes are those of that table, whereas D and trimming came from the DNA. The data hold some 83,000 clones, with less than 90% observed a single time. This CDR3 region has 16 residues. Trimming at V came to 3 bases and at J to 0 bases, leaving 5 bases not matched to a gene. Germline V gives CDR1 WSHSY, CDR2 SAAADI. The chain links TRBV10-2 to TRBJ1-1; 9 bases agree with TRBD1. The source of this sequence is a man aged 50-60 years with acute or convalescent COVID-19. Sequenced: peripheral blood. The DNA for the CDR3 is TGCGCCAGCAGTGACGCGACAGGGGGAGTGAACACTGAAGCTTTCTTT. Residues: CASSDATGGVNTEAFF.